This T cell receptor (beta chain) originates from a study of T-cell reconstitution after alpha-beta-depleted transplantation in children. Study-level findings and limits: One year post-transplant, T-cell counts and diversity were largely derived from T cells produced anew.

Researchers prepared the TCRbeta library using unique molecular identifiers, the study reports. TCRdb re-called the PCR reads through MiXCR, storing one row per CDR3 protein. The data hold over 150,000 distinct CDR3 sequences, with 6.6% observed a single time. V trimming: 2 bases; J trimming: 4 bases; junction bases outside the gene matches: 4. The CDR3 extends over 15 amino acids. Germline-derived CDR1 and CDR2 are SEHNR and FQNEAQ (reference sequence). This clonotype was seen ten or more times. As yet, its antigen is unknown. The sample here was PBMCs, taken before TCRalphabeta/CD19-depleted stem cell transplant. The TCR originated in a boy aged 2 to 10 with acute lymphoblastic leukemia, due to receive a stem cell transplant. The chain joins TRBV7-9 to TRBJ2-5, with TRBD2 matching over 10 bases. CDR3: CASSLLAGDRETQYF. Written as DNA, the CDR3 is TGTGCCAGCAGCTTACTAGCGGGAGACAGAGAGACCCAGTACTTC.